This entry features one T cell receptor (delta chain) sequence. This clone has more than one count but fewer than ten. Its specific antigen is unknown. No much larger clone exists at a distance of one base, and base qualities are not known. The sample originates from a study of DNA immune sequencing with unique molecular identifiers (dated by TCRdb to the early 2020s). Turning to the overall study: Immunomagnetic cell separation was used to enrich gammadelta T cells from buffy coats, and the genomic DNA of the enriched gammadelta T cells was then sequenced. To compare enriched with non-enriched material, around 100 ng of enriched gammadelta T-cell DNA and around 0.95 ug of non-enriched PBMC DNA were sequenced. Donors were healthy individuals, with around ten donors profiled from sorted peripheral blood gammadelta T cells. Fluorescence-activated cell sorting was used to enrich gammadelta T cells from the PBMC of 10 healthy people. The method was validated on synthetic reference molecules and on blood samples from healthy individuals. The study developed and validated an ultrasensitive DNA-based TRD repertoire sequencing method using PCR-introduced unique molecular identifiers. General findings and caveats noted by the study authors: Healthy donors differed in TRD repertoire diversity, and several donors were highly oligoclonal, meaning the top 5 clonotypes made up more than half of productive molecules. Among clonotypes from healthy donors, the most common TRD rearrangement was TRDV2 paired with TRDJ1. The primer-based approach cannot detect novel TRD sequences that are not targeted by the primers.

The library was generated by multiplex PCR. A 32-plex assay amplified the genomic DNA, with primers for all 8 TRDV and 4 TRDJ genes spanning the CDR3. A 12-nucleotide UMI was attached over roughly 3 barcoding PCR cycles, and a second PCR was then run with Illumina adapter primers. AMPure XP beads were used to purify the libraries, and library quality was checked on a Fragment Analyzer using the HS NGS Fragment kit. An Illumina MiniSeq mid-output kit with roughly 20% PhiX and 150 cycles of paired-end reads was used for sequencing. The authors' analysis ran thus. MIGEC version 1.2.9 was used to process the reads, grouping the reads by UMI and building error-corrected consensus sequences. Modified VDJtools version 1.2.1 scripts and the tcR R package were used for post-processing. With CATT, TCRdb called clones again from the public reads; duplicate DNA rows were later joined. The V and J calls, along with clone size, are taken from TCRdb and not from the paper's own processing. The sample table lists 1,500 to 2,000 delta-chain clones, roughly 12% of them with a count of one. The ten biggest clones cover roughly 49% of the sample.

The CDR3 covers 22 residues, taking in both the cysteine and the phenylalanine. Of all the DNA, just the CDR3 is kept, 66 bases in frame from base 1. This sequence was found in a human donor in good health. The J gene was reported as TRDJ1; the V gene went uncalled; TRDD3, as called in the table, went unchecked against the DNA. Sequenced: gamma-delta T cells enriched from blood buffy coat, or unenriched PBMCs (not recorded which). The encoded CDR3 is CACETLHVGRVLGPRDTDKLIF. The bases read TGTGCCTGTGAAACCCTCCACGTGGGCCGGGTACTGGGGCCCAGAGACACCGATAAACTCATCTTT.